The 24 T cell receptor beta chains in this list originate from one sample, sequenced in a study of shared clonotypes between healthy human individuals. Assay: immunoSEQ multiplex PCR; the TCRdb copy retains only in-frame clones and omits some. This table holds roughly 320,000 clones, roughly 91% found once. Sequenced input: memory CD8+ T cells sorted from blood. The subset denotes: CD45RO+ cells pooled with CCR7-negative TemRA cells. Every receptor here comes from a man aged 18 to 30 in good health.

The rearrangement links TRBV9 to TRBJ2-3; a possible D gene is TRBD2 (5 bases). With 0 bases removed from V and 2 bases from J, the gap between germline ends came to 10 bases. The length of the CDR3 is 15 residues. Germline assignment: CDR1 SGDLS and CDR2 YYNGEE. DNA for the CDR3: TGTGCCAGCAGCGTAGAGGGAGTCCCCACAGATACGCAGTATTTT. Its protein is CASSVEGVPTDTQYF.

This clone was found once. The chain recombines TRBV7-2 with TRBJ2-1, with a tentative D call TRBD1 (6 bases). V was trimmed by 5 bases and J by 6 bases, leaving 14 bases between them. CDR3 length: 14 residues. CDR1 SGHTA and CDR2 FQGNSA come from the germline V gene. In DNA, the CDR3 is TGTGCCAGCAGCCTGGACTTGGGGGCCAATGAGCAGTTCTTC. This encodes CASSLDLGANEQFF.

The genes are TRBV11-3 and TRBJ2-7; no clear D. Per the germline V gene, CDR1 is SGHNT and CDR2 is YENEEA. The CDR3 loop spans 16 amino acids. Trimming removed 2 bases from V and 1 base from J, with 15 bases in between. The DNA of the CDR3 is TGTGCCAGCAGCTTACTTCCTCGACGGTGTTCCTACGAGCAGTACTTC. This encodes CASSLLPRRCSYEQYF. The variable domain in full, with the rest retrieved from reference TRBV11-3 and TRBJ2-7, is EAGVVQSPRYKIIEKKQPVAFWCNPISGHNTLYWYLQNLGQGPELLIRYENEEAVDDSQLPKDRFSAERLKGVDSTLKIQPAELGDSAVYLCASSLLPRRCSYEQYFGPGTRLTVT.

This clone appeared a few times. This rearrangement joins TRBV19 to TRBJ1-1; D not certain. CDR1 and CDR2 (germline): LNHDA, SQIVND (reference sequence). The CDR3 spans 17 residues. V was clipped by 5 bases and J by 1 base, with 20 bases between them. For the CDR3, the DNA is TGTGCCAGTAGTTTCCGGGATAGCAGGCTCTCGAACACTGAAGCTTTCTTT. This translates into CASSFRDSRLSNTEAFF.

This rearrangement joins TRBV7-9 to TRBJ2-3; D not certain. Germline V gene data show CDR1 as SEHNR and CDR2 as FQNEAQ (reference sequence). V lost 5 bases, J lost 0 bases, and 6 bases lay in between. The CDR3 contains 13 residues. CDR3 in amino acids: CASSEPSTDTQYF. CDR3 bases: TGTGCCAGCAGCGAGCCTAGCACAGATACGCAGTATTTT.

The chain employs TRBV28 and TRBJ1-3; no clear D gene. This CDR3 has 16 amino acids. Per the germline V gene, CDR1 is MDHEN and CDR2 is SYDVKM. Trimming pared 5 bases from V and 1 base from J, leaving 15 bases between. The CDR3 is CASSRLGEGSGNTIYF. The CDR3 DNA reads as TGTGCCAGCAGTCGCCTTGGGGAGGGTTCTGGAAACACCATATATTTT.

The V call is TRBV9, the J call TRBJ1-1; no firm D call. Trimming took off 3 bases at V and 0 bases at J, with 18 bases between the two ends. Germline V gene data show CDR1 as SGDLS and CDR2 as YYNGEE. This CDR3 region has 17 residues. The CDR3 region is CASSAGSAVLMNTEAFF. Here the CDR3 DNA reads TGTGCCAGCAGCGCTGGGTCAGCGGTACTTATGAACACTGAAGCTTTCTTT.

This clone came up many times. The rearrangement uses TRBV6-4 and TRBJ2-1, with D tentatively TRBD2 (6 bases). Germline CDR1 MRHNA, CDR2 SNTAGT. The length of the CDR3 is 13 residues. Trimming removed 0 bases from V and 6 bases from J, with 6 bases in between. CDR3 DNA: TGTGCCAGCAGTGACTCGACTAGCAATGAGCAGTTCTTC. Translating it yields CASSDSTSNEQFF.

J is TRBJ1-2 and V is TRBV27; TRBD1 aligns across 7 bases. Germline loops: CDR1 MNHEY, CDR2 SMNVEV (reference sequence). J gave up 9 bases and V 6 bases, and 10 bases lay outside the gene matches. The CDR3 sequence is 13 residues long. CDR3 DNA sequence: TGTGCCAGCAGCGCCGGGACAGCATTTAGCTACACCTTC. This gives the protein CASSAGTAFSYTF.

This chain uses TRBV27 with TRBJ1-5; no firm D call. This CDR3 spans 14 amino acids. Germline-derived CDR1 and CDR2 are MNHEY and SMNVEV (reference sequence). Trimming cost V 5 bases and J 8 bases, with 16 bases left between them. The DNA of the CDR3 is TGTGCCAGCAGTCCCTCGGGCCCCCCGGAGCCCCAGCATTTT. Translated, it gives CASSPSGPPEPQHF.

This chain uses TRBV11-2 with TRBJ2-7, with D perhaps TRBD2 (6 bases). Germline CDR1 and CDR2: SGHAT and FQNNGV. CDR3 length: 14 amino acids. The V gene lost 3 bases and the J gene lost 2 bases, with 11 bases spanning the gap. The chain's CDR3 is CASSFFSGPYEQYF. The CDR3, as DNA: TGTGCCAGCAGCTTCTTTAGCGGTCCCTACGAGCAGTACTTC.

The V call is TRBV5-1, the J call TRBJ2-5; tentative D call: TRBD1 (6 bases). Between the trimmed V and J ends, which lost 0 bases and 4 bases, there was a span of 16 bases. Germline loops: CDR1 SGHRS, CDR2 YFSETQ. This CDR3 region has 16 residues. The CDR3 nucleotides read TGCGCCAGCAGCTTGGGGGACATCCAGGGTGGAGAGACCCAGTACTTC. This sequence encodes CASSLGDIQGGETQYF.

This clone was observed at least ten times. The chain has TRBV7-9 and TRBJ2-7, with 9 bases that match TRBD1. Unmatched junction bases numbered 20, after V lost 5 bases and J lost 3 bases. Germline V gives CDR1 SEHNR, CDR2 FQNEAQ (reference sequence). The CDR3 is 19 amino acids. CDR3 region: CASSPTPGAWGQGVYEQYF. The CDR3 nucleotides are TGTGCCAGCAGCCCAACCCCCGGGGCTTGGGGACAGGGTGTCTACGAGCAGTACTTC.

CDR3 sequence: CASSHKASKNIQYF. CDR3 in DNA: TGCGCCAGCAGCCATAAGGCAAGCAAAAACATTCAGTACTTC. The gene calls are TRBV4-3 and TRBJ2-4; D is ambiguous. The germline gives CDR1 LGHNA, CDR2 YSLEER. The CDR3 has 14 residues. The ends were cut back, 3 bases at V and 3 bases at J, with 9 bases in the middle.

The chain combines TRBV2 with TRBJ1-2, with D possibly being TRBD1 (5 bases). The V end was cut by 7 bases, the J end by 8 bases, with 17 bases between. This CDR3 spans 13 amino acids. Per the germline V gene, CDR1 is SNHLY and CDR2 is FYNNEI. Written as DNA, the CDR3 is TGTGCCAGCATTTGGGGCAGGGTGCCGGGCTACACCTTC. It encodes CASIWGRVPGYTF.

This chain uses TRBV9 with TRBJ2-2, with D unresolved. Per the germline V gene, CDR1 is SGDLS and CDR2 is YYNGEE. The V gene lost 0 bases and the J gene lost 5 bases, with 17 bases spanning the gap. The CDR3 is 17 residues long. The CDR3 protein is CASSVDGYFPGTGELFF. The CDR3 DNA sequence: TGTGCCAGCAGCGTAGACGGGTACTTCCCTGGAACCGGGGAGCTGTTTTTT.

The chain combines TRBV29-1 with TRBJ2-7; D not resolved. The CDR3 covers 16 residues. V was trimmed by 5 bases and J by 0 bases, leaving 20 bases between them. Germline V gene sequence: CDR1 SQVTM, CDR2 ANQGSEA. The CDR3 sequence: CSVRVVETILSYEQYF. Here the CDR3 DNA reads TGCAGCGTTCGAGTTGTCGAAACGATCCTCTCCTACGAGCAGTACTTC.

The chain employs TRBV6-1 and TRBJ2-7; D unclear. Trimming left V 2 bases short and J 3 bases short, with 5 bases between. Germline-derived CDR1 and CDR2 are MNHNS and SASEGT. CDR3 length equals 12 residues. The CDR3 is CASSESVYEQYF. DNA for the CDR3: TGTGCCAGCAGTGAATCTGTCTACGAGCAGTACTTC.

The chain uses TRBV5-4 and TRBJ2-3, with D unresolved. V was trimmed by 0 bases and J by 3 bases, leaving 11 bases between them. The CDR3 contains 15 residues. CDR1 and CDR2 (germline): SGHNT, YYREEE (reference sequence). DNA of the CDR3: TGTGCCAGCAGCTTGGAAGGCGGAGTGACAGATACGCAGTATTTT. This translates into CASSLEGGVTDTQYF.

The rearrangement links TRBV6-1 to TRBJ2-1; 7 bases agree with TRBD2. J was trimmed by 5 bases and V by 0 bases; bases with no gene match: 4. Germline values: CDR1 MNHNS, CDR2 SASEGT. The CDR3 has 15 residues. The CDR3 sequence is CASSEAGGPNNEQFF. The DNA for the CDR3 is TGTGCCAGCAGTGAAGCGGGAGGGCCTAACAATGAGCAGTTCTTC.

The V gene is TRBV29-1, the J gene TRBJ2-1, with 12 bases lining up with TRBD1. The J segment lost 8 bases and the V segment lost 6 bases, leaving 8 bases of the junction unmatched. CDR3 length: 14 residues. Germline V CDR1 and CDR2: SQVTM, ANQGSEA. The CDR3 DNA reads TGCAGCGTCGAGGGGGACAGGGGGCTTCATGAGCAGTTCTTC. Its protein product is CSVEGDRGLHEQFF.

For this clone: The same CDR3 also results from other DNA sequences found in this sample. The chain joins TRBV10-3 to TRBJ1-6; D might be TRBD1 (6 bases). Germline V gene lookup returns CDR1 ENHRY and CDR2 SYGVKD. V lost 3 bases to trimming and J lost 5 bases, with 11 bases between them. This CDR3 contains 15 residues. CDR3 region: CAISESPGDNSPLHF. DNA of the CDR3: TGTGCCATCAGTGAATCTCCAGGGGATAATTCACCCCTCCACTTT.

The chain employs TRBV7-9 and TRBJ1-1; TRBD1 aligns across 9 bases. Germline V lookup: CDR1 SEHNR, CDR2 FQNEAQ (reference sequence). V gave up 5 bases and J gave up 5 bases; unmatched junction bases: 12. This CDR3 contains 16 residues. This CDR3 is CASSPRTGEGRTEAFF. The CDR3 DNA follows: TGTGCCAGCAGCCCTAGGACAGGGGAAGGGAGGACTGAAGCTTTCTTT.

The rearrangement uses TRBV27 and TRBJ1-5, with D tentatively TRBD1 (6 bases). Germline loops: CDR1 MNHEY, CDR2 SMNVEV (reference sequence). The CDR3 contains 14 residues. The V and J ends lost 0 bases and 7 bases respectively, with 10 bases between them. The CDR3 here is CASSLSPTGQPQHF. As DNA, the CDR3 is TGTGCCAGCAGTTTATCCCCGACAGGCCAGCCCCAGCATTTT.